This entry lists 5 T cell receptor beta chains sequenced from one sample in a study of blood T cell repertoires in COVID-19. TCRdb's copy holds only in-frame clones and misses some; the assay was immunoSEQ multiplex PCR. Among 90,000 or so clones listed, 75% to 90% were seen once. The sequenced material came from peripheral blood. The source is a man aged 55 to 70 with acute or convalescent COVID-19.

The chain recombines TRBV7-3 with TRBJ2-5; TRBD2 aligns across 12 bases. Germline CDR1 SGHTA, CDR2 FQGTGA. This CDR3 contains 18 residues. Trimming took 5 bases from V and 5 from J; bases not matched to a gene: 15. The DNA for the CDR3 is TGTGCCAGCAGCCCGCAACCCAGACTAGCGGGAGAGGTTGAGACCCAGTACTTC. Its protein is CASSPQPRLAGEVETQYF. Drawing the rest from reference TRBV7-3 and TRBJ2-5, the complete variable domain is GAGVSQTPSNKVTEKGKYVELRCDPISGHTALYWYRQSLGQGPEFLIYFQGTGAADDSGLPNDRFFAVRPEGSVSTLKIQRTERGDSAVYLCASSPQPRLAGEVETQYFGPGTRLLVL.

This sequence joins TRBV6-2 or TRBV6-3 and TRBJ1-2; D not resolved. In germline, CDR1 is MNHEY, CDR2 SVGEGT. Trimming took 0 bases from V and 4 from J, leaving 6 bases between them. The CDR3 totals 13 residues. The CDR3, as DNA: TGTGCCAGCAGTTACTCGCCCAGCTATGGCTACACCTTC. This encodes CASSYSPSYGYTF.

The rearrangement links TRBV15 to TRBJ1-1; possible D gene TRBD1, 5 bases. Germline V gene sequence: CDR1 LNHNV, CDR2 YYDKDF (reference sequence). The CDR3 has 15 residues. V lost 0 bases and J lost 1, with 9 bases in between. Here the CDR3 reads CATSREGGANTEAFF. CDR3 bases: TGTGCCACCAGCAGAGAGGGCGGGGCGAACACTGAAGCTTTCTTT.

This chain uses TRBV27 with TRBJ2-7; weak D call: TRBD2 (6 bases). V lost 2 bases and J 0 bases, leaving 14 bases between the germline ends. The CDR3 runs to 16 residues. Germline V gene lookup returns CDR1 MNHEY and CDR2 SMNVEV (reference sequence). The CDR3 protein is CASSLGRAGPSYEQYF. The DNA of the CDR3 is TGTGCCAGCAGTTTAGGGCGGGCGGGACCCTCCTACGAGCAGTACTTC.

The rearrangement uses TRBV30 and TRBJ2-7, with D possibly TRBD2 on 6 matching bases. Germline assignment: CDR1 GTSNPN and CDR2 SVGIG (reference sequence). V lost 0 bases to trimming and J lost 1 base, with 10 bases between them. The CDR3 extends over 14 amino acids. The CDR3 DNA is TGTGCCTGGAGTGTCTGGGGGGTTTCCTACGAGCAGTACTTC. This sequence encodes CAWSVWGVSYEQYF. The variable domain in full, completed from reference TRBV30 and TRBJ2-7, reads SQTIHQWPATLVQPVGSPLSLECTVEGTSNPNLYWYRQAAGRGLQLLFYSVGIGQISSEVPQNLSASRPQDRQFILSSKKLLLSDSGFYLCAWSVWGVSYEQYFGPGTRLTVT.